The 15 T cell receptor beta chains below come from one sample, sequenced in a study of T-cell reconstitution after alpha-beta-depleted transplantation in children (dated by TCRdb to 2016 to 2018). Library generation was performed with PCR. Data came from an Illumina HiSeq 2500. TCR libraries were prepared with molecular barcoding, using unique molecular identifiers to normalize TCRbeta repertoire quantification. TCRdb cleaned the public reads at Q25 with fastp, built clones with MiXCR and kept in-frame beta chains. Each CDR3 protein gets just one entry, which takes the most common genes and DNA from the rows behind it. Here the sample has some 340,000 distinct CDR3 sequences; over 9% occur a single time. The top ten hold around 2.3% of the sample. The sequenced sample was PBMCs from the stem cell graft donor, obtained from the stem cell graft. All receptors derive from a human donor who donated a stem cell graft to a child with acute lymphoblastic leukemia.

This clonotype was detected only a few times. The rearrangement uses TRBV5-5 and TRBJ1-2; TRBD1 matches 10 bases. V shed 4 bases and J 7 bases; nucleotides not matched to a gene: 7. Germline V gene lookup returns CDR1 SGHKS and CDR2 YYEKEE (reference sequence). This CDR3 region has 14 residues. CDR3 loop: CASSLGQGGFGYTF. CDR3 sequence (DNA): TGTGCCAGCAGCCTCGGACAGGGGGGTTTTGGCTACACCTTC.

In this sample, this clonotype turned up many times. The chain joins TRBV27 to TRBJ1-6; D remains ambiguous. There are 15 residues in the CDR3. Germline V gene lookup returns CDR1 MNHEY and CDR2 SMNVEV (reference sequence). V was clipped by 2 bases and J by 0 bases, with 5 bases between them. The CDR3 protein is CASSLRHSYNSPLHF. The CDR3 DNA is TGTGCCAGCAGTTTACGGCACTCCTATAATTCACCCCTCCACTTT.

The rearrangement joins TRBV5-1 to TRBJ1-4; a possible D gene is TRBD1 (5 bases). There are 14 residues in the CDR3. CDR1 and CDR2 (germline): SGHRS, YFSETQ. V lost 0 bases, J lost 4 bases, and 7 bases lay in between. In nucleotides, the CDR3 is TGCGCCAGCAGCTTGGGGGGGTATAATGAAAAACTGTTTTTT. As protein: CASSLGGYNEKLFF.

This clonotype showed up many times. The chain uses TRBV6-5 and TRBJ1-1; the match to TRBD1 covers 9 bases. The CDR3 has 17 amino acids. V gave up 5 bases and J gave up 1 base; unmatched junction bases: 11. The germline V gene has CDR1 MNHEY and CDR2 SVGAGI. CDR3 bases: TGTGCCAGCAGTCCCCGACAGGGGGTAGTGGGGAACACTGAAGCTTTCTTT. Its translation: CASSPRQGVVGNTEAFF.

This clonotype was detected only a few times. The chain is built from TRBV7-9 and TRBJ1-4; D gene ambiguous. Germline CDR1 reads SEHNR; CDR2 reads FQNEAQ (reference sequence). This CDR3 contains 14 residues. Trimming took off 4 bases at V and 6 bases at J, with 12 bases between the two ends. This chain's CDR3 is CASSSPGSDEKLFF. CDR3 sequence (DNA): TGTGCCAGCAGCTCACCCGGGAGCGATGAAAAACTGTTTTTT. Supplemented by reference TRBV7-9 and TRBJ1-4, the full variable domain reads DTGVSQNPRHKITKRGQNVTFRCDPISEHNRLYWYRQTLGQGPEFLTYFQNEAQLEKSRLLSDRFSAERPKGSFSTLEIQRTEQGDSAMYLCASSSPGSDEKLFFGSGTQLSVL.

This clonotype was seen at least ten times. The V and J genes are TRBV7-3 and TRBJ2-1; a possible D gene is TRBD1 (6 bases). The CDR3 length is 17 residues. Germline CDR1 is SGHTA and CDR2 is FQGTGA. Between the trimmed V and J ends, which lost 2 bases and 6 bases, there was a span of 20 bases. The CDR3 loop reads CASSLGGGASLFNEQFF. DNA for the CDR3: TGTGCCAGCAGCTTAGGGGGCGGAGCTTCCCTCTTCAATGAGCAGTTCTTC. The full variable domain, rest sourced from reference TRBV7-3 and TRBJ2-1, is GAGVSQTPSNKVTEKGKYVELRCDPISGHTALYWYRQSLGQGPEFLIYFQGTGAADDSGLPNDRFFAVRPEGSVSTLKIQRTERGDSAVYLCASSLGGGASLFNEQFFGPGTRLTVL.

DNA for the CDR3: TGTGCCAGCAGTTATTACGGGACTAGAGACTACAATGAGCAGTTCTTC. It specifies CASSYYGTRDYNEQFF. The chain combines TRBV6-2 or TRBV6-3 with TRBJ2-1, with 8 bases that match TRBD2. This CDR3 comprises 16 residues. V shed 3 bases, J shed 3 bases, and the junction held 7 bases outside the gene matches. The germline V gene encodes CDR1 MNHEY and CDR2 SVGEGT.

This chain joins TRBV4-3 and TRBJ2-7; TRBD1 is a possible D gene (6 bases). V was cut by 1 base and J by 2 bases, with 12 bases left in between. This CDR3 comprises 15 residues. The germline V gene has CDR1 LGHNA and CDR2 YSLEER. The CDR3 region is CASSQGFQGTYEQYF. DNA of the CDR3: TGCGCCAGCAGCCAAGGCTTTCAGGGGACCTACGAGCAGTACTTC.

The V and J genes are TRBV4-3 and TRBJ1-2; possible D gene TRBD1, 5 bases. The CDR3 runs to 15 residues. V dropped 0 bases and J dropped 4 bases, with 12 bases sitting between them. Germline CDR1 and CDR2: LGHNA and YSLEER. The CDR3 region has the DNA TGCGCCAGCAGCCAAGATGCGGGGGGTGGCTATGGCTACACCTTC. It encodes CASSQDAGGGYGYTF.

This clonotype was counted between two and nine times. The chain joins TRBV28 to TRBJ2-3, with 7 bases identical to TRBD1. CDR1 MDHEN and CDR2 SYDVKM come from the germline V gene. The CDR3 spans 14 residues. With V trimmed by 6 bases and J by 2 bases, 5 bases remained unmatched. The CDR3 spells CASRKQGYTDTQYF. The CDR3 DNA reads as TGTGCCAGCAGAAAACAGGGGTACACAGATACGCAGTATTTT.

The table lists this clonotype with many counts. J is TRBJ1-5 and V is TRBV5-1, with a possible D match to TRBD1 (6 bases). The CDR3 covers 14 residues. Germline lookup yields CDR1 SGHRS and CDR2 YFSETQ. Trimming took off 4 bases at V and 3 bases at J, with 11 bases between the two ends. The CDR3 region has the DNA TGCGCCAGCAGCCTGGACAGCCCCAATCAGCCCCAGCATTTT. Translated, it gives CASSLDSPNQPQHF.

In its sample, this clonotype was seen many times. The chain couples TRBV7-2 to TRBJ2-3; perhaps TRBD1 as D (5 bases). Germline CDR1 and CDR2: SGHTA and FQGNSA. Trimming took off 5 bases at V and 2 bases at J, with 20 bases between the two ends. The CDR3 has 17 amino acids. CDR3 sequence (DNA): TGTGCCAGCAGCCAGTCCCCACAGGAACCAGACACAGATACGCAGTATTTT. Translation gives CASSQSPQEPDTDTQYF. Combining the CDR3 with reference TRBV7-2 and TRBJ2-3 gives the whole variable domain GAGVSQSPSNKVTEKGKDVELRCDPISGHTALYWYRQSLGQGLEFLIYFQGNSAPDKSGLPSDRFSAERTGGSVSTLTIQRTQQEDSAVYLCASSQSPQEPDTDTQYFGPGTRLTVL.

This chain uses TRBV10-3 with TRBJ2-2, with a tentative D call TRBD2 (6 bases). Germline V gene lookup returns CDR1 ENHRY and CDR2 SYGVKD. Trimming removed 4 bases at V and 1 base at J, with 7 bases between. The length of the CDR3 is 14 residues. The CDR3 sequence: CAISVGGNTGELFF. CDR3 in DNA: TGTGCCATCAGTGTCGGGGGGAACACCGGGGAGCTGTTTTTT.

This chain links TRBV6-5 with TRBJ1-3; no clear D gene. Trimming shortened V by 2 bases and J by 2 bases, and 7 bases separated the two germline ends. Germline V CDR1 and CDR2: MNHEY, SVGAGI. This CDR3 is built from 14 residues. CDR3 in DNA: TGTGCCAGCAGTTACGGCACTACTGGAAACACCATATATTTT. Protein: CASSYGTTGNTIYF.

The chain recombines TRBV6-2 or TRBV6-3 with TRBJ2-7; TRBD2 matches at 15 bases. CDR3 length equals 17 residues. J gave up 5 bases and V 5 bases, and 10 bases lay outside the gene matches. Germline V gene data show CDR1 as MNHEY and CDR2 as SVGEGT. The chain's CDR3 is CASSGLAGGPRRHEQYF. As DNA, the CDR3 is TGTGCCAGCAGTGGACTAGCGGGAGGGCCTCGCCGCCACGAGCAGTACTTC.